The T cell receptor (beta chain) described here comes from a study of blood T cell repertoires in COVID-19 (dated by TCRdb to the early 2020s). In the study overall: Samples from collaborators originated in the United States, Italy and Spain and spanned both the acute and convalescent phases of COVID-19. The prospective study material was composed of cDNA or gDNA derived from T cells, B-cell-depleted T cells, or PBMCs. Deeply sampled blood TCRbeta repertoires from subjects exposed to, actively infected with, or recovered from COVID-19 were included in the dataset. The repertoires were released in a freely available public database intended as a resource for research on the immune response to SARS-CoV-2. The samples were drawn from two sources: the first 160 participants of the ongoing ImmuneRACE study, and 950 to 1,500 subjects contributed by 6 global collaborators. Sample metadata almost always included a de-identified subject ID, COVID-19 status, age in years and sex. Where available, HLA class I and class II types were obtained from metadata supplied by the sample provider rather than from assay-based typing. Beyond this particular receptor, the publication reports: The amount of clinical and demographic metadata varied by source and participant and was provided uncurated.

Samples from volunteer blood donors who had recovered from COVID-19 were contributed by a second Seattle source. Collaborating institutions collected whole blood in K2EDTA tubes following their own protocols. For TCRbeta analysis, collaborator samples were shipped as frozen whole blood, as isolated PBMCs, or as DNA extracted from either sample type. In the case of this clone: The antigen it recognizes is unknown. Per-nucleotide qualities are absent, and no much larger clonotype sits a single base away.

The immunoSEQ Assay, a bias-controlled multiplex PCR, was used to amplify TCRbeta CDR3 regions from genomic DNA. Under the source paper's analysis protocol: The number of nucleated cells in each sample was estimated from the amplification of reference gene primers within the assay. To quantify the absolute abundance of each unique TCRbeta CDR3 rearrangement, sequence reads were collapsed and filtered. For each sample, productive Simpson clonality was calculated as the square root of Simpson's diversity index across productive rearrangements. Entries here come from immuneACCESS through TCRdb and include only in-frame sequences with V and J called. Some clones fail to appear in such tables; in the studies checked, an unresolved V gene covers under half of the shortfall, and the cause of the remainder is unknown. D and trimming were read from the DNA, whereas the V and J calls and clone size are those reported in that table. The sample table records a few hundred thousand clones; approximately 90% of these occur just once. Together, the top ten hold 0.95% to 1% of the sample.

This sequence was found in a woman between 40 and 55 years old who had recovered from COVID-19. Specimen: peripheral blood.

For the CDR3, the sequence is CAWSRTRGNTEAFF. The bases read TGTGCCTGGAGCCGGACACGCGGGAACACTGAAGCTTTCTTT. This receptor chain uses TRBV30 and TRBJ1-1, and the D gene may be TRBD1, 5 bases matching. CDR1 GTSNPN and CDR2 SVGIG are derived from the germline V gene (reference sequence). V is cut by 3 bases and J by 1 base, and the space between the germline ends is 12 bases. From the cysteine through the phenylalanine, the CDR3 covers 14 amino acids. Of all the DNA, just the CDR3 is kept, 42 bases in frame from base 1.